This is a list of T cell receptor beta chains from one sample in a study of T cells after yellow fever vaccination. TCRdb analysed the 5' RACE reads with MiXCR anew, one entry per CDR3 protein. The repertoire holds under 600,000 distinct CDR3 sequences, roughly 14% seen once, with 11% to 15% in the top ten. This specimen consisted of PBMCs, obtained on the day of the yellow fever booster vaccination. All receptors derive from a man aged 30-40 years who received the YFV17D yellow fever vaccine. The CDR3 runs from the conserved cysteine through the conserved F or W. Each record gives: J gene, V gene, clone size, D gene, CDR3 DNA, CDR3 protein. D genes are given only for firm matches. Part of the rows lack a size; the others show once, few, many or a class for expanded clones.

>TRBJ1-2|TRBV27|few|TRBD1
TGTGCCAGCAGTTTAGGACAGGGACATGGCTACACCTTC
CASSLGQGHGYTF
>TRBJ2-5|TRBV7-2|.|TRBD2
TGTGCCAGCAGCTTAGCCCTCGGGCCTAGCGGGTTTGAGACCCAGTACTTC
CASSLALGPSGFETQYF
>TRBJ2-5|TRBV29-1|few|.
TGCAGCGTTGAAGAGTTTGCTAGCGCCGAGACCCAGTACTTC
CSVEEFASAETQYF
>TRBJ1-1|TRBV5-1|.|TRBD1
TGCGCCAGCAGCTCTCTGACAGGGGACACTGAAGCTTTCTTT
CASSSLTGDTEAFF
>TRBJ1-2|TRBV19|few|.
TGTGCCAGTAGTCTAAAAGACAGTTCCATCTTTAACTATGGCTACACCTTC
CASSLKDSSIFNYGYTF
>TRBJ2-7|TRBV5-4|.|TRBD2
TGTGCCAGCAGCTTGACTAGCGGGAGGGTCGAGCAGTACTTC
CASSLTSGRVEQYF
>TRBJ2-7|TRBV19|few|TRBD2
TGTGCCAGTAGCCTGGGACTAGGGGTCGGCGAGCAGTACTTC
CASSLGLGVGEQYF
>TRBJ2-5|TRBV19|.|.
TGTGCCAGTAGTACGGACAACTACAAGGAGACCCAGTACTTC
CASSTDNYKETQYF
>TRBJ2-6|TRBV5-1|few|.
TGCGCCAGCAGCTTGGTTGGCACTCGTACCTCTGGGGCCAACGTCCTGACTTTC
CASSLVGTRTSGANVLTF
>TRBJ2-1|TRBV30|.|.
TGTGCCTGGAGTGTAGTGGATGAGCAGTTCTTC
CAWSVVDEQFF
>TRBJ1-2|TRBV6-1|few|.
TGTGCCAGCAGCAGACTCGACAGAAACTATGGCTACACCTTC
CASSRLDRNYGYTF
>TRBJ2-7|TRBV7-9|few|.
TGTGCCAGCAGCTCAACAGGGAGTTACTCCTACGAGCAGTACTTC
CASSSTGSYSYEQYF
>TRBJ2-1|TRBV9|few|.
TGTGCCAGCAGCGTACTCGGGGGCAATGAGCAGTTCTTC
CASSVLGGNEQFF
>TRBJ2-5|TRBV20-1|.|TRBD2
TGCAGTGCTCCTGGGACTAGCGGGAGGACGATTGAGACCCAGTACTTC
CSAPGTSGRTIETQYF
>TRBJ2-1|TRBV5-1|.|.
TGCGCCAGCAGCTTGGGGGAACGTAGTTACAATGAGCAGTTCTTC
CASSLGERSYNEQFF
>TRBJ1-5|TRBV7-2|few|.
TGTGCCAGCAGCTCCTTCGGCCCCAATCAGCCCCAGCATTTT
CASSSFGPNQPQHF
>TRBJ2-1|TRBV10-3|.|TRBD2
TGTGCCATCAACGACAGACCAGCGGGAGTTGGCAATGAGCAGTTCTTC
CAINDRPAGVGNEQFF
>TRBJ2-1|TRBV6-5|few|.
TGTGCCAGCAGTTACTCCCGGTTTTTCGAGCAGTTCTTC
CASSYSRFFEQFF
>TRBJ2-3|TRBV29-1|.|.
TGCAGCGTTGAAGGGGGCGCTGGCACAGATACGCAGTATTTT
CSVEGGAGTDTQYF
>TRBJ1-6|TRBV2|.|.
TGTGCAAGCAGTAGTCGGAATTCACCCCTCCACTTT
CASSSRNSPLHF
>TRBJ1-2|TRBV20-1|many|TRBD1
TGCAGTGCAACACCGGGACAGGGGGCATCCTATGGCTACACCTTC
CSATPGQGASYGYTF
>TRBJ2-7|TRBV12-3/TRBV12-4|few|TRBD2
TGTGCCAGCAGTCTCGGACTAGCGGATACTTCCTACGAGCAGTACTTC
CASSLGLADTSYEQYF
>TRBJ2-2|TRBV6-2/TRBV6-3|.|TRBD2
TGTGCCAGCAGTTACGCCAGCGGGAGGGCCTACACCGGGGAGCTGTTTTTT
CASSYASGRAYTGELFF
>TRBJ2-1|TRBV11-2|.|.
TGTGCCAGCAGCTTAGATGGGTCGGGCAATGAGCAGTTCTTC
CASSLDGSGNEQFF
>TRBJ2-1|TRBV25-1|few|.
TGTGCCAGCATCGGGACATCCCCCTACAATGAGCAGTTCTTC
CASIGTSPYNEQFF
>TRBJ2-1|TRBV11-3|.|TRBD2
TGTGCCAGCAGGCTAGCGGGAGGGTATGAGCAGTTCTTC
CASRLAGGYEQFF
>TRBJ1-1|TRBV28|.|TRBD1
TGTGCCAGCAGCCGACAGGGAGACACTGAAGCTTTCTTT
CASSRQGDTEAFF
>TRBJ2-3|TRBV20-1|few|TRBD2
TGCAGTGCTAGCGGGAGGGCTGATACGCAGTATTTT
CSASGRADTQYF
>TRBJ2-3|TRBV6-5|few|.
TGTGCCGCCTCTCAGGGGGGAGATACGCAGTATTTT
CAASQGGDTQYF
>TRBJ2-3|TRBV24-1|.|TRBD2
TGTGCCACCAGTACGGGACTAGCGGGAGGTTTGGATACGCAGTATTTT
CATSTGLAGGLDTQYF
>TRBJ2-1|TRBV9|.|TRBD2
TGTGCCAGCAGCGGGAGCGGGAGTGCGGATGAGCAGTTCTTC
CASSGSGSADEQFF
>TRBJ2-5|TRBV7-7|.|TRBD2
TGTGCCAGCAGCCGGAGCGGGAATCAAGAGACCCAGTACTTC
CASSRSGNQETQYF
>TRBJ2-7|TRBV6-2/TRBV6-3|few|.
TGTGCCAGCAGTTATACAGGGTTCGAGCAGTACTTC
CASSYTGFEQYF
>TRBJ2-7|TRBV12-3/TRBV12-4|few|.
TGTGCCAGCACCTTCCAGACAGCTTTCCTCGGAGAGCAGTACTTC
CASTFQTAFLGEQYF
>TRBJ2-7|TRBV6-2/TRBV6-3|few|.
TGTGCCAGCAGTACTGAGGACTACGAGCAGTACTTC
CASSTEDYEQYF
>TRBJ1-2|TRBV6-6|.|.
TGTGCCAGCAGTTACAGCCCATACGGCTACACCTTC
CASSYSPYGYTF
>TRBJ1-1|TRBV6-1|.|.
TGTGCCAGCACCTCCCTTCCGGGCTCCCGGGAGTGGGCTTTCTTT
CASTSLPGSREWAFF
>TRBJ2-1|TRBV7-8|.|TRBD2
TGTGCCAGCAGCACAGAAGGGACTAGGTACAATGAGCAGTTCTTC
CASSTEGTRYNEQFF
>TRBJ2-7|TRBV5-1|.|TRBD2
TGCGCCAGCAGCACTTTGAGCGGGGTTAGCTCCTACGAGCAGTACTTC
CASSTLSGVSSYEQYF
>TRBJ1-1|TRBV7-2|few|TRBD1
TGTGCCAGCAGCTTAGACAGGGGTTACACTGAAGCTTTCTTT
CASSLDRGYTEAFF
>TRBJ1-5|TRBV5-5|many|.
TGTGCCAGCAGCACCGGGACGGCCCTAAATCAGCCCCAGCATTTT
CASSTGTALNQPQHF
>TRBJ2-1|TRBV5-1|many|.
TGCGCCAGCAGCGCCGCCAATTCCTACAATGAGCAGTTCTTC
CASSAANSYNEQFF
>TRBJ1-2|TRBV29-1|few|.
TGCAGCGTCCGCGGGCAGGGGAACGGCTACACCTTC
CSVRGQGNGYTF
>TRBJ2-5|TRBV6-2/TRBV6-3|.|TRBD2
TGTGCCAGCAGCGATACCGGGACTAGCGGTGAGACCCAGTACTTC
CASSDTGTSGETQYF
>TRBJ2-7|TRBV29-1|.|.
TGCAGCGTTGGAGCGTTCTACGAGCAGTACTTC
CSVGAFYEQYF
>TRBJ2-1|TRBV7-9|few|TRBD1
TGTGCCAGCAGCTTAGGTCGGACAGGGGAAAATGAGCAGTTCTTC
CASSLGRTGENEQFF
>TRBJ2-7|TRBV18|.|TRBD1
TGTGCCAGCTCACCACGAGCTCCGGGACAGGGGTACGAGCAGTACTTC
CASSPRAPGQGYEQYF
>TRBJ1-1|TRBV5-1|.|.
TGCGCCAGCACCCGGGGGGGGGTTCGCACTGAAGCTTTCTTT
CASTRGGVRTEAFF
>TRBJ1-5|TRBV20-1|few|.
TGCAGTGCCCCCGACAGGACCTCCAATCAGCCCCAGCATTTT
CSAPDRTSNQPQHF
>TRBJ2-2|TRBV7-2|.|.
TGTGCCAGCAGCCGACGACAGGCCGGGGAGCTGTTTTTT
CASSRRQAGELFF
>TRBJ1-4|TRBV6-1|few|.
TGTGCCAGCAGAACCGGGACGGCTCGCCCTAATGAAAAACTGTTTTTT
CASRTGTARPNEKLFF
>TRBJ2-1|TRBV7-3|.|.
TGTGCCAGCAGCTTGACAGACTCAGCAGAAGCGTTCTTC
CASSLTDSAEAFF